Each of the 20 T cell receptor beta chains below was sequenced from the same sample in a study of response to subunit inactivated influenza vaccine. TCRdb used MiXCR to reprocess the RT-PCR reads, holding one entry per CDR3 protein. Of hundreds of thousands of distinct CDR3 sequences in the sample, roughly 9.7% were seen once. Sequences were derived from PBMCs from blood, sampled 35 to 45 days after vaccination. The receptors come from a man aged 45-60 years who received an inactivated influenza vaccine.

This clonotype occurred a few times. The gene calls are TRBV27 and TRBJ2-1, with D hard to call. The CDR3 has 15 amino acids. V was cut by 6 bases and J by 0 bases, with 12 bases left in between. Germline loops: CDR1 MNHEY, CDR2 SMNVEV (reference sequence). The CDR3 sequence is CASSLDTRSYNEQFF. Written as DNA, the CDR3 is TGTGCCAGCAGCCTAGACACCCGCTCCTACAATGAGCAGTTCTTC.

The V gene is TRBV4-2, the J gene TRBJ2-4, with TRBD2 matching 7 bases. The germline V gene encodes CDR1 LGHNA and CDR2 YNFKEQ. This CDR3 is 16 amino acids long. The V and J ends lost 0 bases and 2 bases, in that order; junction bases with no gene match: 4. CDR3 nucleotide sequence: TGTGCCAGCAGCCAAGACGGCGGGGGTTCCAAAAACATTCAGTACTTC. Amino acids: CASSQDGGGSKNIQYF.

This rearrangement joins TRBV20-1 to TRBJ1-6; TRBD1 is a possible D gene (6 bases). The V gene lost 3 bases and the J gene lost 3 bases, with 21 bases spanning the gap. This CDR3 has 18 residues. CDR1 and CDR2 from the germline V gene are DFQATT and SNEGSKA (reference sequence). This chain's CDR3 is CSARGAGLLRGYNSPLHF. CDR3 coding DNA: TGCAGTGCTAGGGGGGCGGGGCTTCTTCGGGGCTATAATTCACCCCTCCACTTT.

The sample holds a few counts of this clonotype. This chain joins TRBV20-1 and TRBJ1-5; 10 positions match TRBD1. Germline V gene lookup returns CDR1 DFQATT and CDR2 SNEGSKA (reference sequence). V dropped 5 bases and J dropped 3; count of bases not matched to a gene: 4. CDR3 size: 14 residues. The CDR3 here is CSASGQGDNQPQHF. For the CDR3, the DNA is TGCAGTGCTTCAGGACAGGGGGACAATCAGCCCCAGCATTTT.

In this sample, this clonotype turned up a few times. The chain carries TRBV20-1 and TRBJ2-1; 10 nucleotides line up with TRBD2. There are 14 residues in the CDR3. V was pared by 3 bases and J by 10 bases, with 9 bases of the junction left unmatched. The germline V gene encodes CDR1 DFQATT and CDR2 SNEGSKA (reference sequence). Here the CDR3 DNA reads TGCAGTGCTAGTCGATCTAGCGGGAGCGGCGAGCAGTTCTTC. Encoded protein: CSASRSSGSGEQFF.

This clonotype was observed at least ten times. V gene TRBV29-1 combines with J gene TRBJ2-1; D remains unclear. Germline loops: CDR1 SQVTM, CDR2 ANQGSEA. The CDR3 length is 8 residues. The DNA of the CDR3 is TGCAGTACCGGTGAGCAGTTCTTC. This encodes CSTGEQFF.

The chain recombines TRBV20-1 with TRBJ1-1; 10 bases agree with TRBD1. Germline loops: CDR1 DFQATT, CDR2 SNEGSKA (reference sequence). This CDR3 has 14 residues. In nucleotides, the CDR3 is TGCAGCCTCCGGGACAGGGGTGTTTACACTGAAGCTTTCTTT. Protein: CSLRDRGVYTEAFF.

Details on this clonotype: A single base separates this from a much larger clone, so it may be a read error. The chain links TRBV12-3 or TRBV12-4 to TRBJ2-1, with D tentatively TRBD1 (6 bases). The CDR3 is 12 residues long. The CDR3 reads CASSKQGHEHFF. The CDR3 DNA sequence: TGTGCCAGCAGTAAACAGGGCCATGAGCATTTCTTC.

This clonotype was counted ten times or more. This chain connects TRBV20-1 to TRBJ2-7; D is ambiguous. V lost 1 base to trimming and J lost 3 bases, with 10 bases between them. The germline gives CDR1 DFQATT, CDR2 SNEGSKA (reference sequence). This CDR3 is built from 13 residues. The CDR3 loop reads CSARAQPYYEQYF. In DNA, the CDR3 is TGCAGTGCTAGAGCTCAGCCTTACTACGAGCAGTACTTC.

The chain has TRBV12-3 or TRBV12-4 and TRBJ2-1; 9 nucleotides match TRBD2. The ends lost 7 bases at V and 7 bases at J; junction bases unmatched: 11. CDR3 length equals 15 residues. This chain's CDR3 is CASTPPSGIRNEQFF. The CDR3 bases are TGTGCCAGCACCCCCCCTAGCGGGATAAGGAATGAGCAGTTCTTC.

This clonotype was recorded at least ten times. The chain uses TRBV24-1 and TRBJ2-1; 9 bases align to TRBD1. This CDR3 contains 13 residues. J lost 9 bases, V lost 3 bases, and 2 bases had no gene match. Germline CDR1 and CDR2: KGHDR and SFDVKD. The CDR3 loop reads CATSDHRGPEQFF. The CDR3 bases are TGTGCCACCAGTGATCACAGGGGGCCTGAGCAGTTCTTC.

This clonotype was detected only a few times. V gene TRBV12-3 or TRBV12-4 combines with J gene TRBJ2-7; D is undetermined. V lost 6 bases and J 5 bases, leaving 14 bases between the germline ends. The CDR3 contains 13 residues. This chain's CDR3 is CASSLAPRNEQYF. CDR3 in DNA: TGTGCCAGCAGCTTGGCCCCAAGGAACGAGCAGTACTTC.

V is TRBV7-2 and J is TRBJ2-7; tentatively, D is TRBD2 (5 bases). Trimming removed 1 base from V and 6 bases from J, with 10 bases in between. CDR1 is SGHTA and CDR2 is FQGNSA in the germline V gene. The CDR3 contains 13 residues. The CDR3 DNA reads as TGTGCCAGCAGCTTAGGAGGGTTCGGCGAGCAGTACTTC. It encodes CASSLGGFGEQYF. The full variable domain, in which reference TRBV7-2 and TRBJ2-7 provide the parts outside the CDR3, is GAGVSQSPSNKVTEKGKDVELRCDPISGHTALYWYRQSLGQGLEFLIYFQGNSAPDKSGLPSDRFSAERTGGSVSTLTIQRTQQEDSAVYLCASSLGGFGEQYFGPGTRLTVT.

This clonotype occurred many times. The CDR3 DNA reads TGTGCCAGCAGCCTTAAACCGTCGGACGAGCAGTACTTC. This gives the protein CASSLKPSDEQYF. The J gene is TRBJ2-7, the V gene TRBV4-2; the D is unclear. V was cut by 4 bases and J by 5 bases, with 12 bases left in between. Looked up from germline, CDR1 is LGHNA and CDR2 is YNFKEQ. The CDR3 is 13 residues long.

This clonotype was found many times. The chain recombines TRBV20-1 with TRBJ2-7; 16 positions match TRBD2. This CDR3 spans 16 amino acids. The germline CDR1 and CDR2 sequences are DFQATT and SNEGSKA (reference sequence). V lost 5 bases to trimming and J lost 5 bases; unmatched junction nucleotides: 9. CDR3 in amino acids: CSADGTSGRAFDEQYF. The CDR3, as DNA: TGCAGTGCTGACGGGACTAGCGGGAGGGCCTTTGACGAGCAGTACTTC.

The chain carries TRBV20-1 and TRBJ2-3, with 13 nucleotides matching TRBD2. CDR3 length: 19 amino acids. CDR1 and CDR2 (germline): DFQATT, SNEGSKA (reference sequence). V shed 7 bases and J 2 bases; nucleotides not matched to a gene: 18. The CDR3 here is CSVRGGGLAGKDYTDTQYF. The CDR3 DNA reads TGCAGTGTTCGAGGCGGGGGACTAGCGGGAAAGGATTACACAGATACGCAGTATTTT.

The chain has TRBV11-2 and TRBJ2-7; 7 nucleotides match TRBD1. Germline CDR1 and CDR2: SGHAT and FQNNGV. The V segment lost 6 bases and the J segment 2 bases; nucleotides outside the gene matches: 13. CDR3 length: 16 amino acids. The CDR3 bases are TGTGCCAGCAGGCCATACAGGGGAAACGGGCCCTACGAGCAGTACTTC. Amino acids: CASRPYRGNGPYEQYF.

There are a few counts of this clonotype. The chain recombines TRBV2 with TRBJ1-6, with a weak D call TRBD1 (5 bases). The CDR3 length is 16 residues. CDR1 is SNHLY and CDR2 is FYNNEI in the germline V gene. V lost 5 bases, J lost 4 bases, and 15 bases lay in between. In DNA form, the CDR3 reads TGTGCCAGCAGTCCAAGTCGCGGGGGGTATAATTCACCCCTCCACTTT. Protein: CASSPSRGGYNSPLHF.

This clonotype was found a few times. This chain's CDR3 is CASSYDVRVIPNYGYTF. The CDR3 DNA follows: TGTGCCAGCAGTTATGATGTCAGGGTGATACCTAACTATGGCTACACCTTC. This chain uses TRBV6-2 or TRBV6-3 with TRBJ1-2, with D perhaps matching TRBD1 (5 bases). Deletions cut 3 bases from V and 0 bases from J, with 17 bases between. The germline V gene encodes CDR1 MNHEY and CDR2 SVGEGT. This CDR3 has 17 residues.

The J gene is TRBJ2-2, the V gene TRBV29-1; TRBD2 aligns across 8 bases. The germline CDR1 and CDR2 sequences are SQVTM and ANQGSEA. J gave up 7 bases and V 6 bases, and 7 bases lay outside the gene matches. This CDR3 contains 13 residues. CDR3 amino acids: CSVAGAFIGELFF. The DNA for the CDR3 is TGCAGCGTAGCGGGAGCGTTTATCGGGGAGCTGTTTTTT.